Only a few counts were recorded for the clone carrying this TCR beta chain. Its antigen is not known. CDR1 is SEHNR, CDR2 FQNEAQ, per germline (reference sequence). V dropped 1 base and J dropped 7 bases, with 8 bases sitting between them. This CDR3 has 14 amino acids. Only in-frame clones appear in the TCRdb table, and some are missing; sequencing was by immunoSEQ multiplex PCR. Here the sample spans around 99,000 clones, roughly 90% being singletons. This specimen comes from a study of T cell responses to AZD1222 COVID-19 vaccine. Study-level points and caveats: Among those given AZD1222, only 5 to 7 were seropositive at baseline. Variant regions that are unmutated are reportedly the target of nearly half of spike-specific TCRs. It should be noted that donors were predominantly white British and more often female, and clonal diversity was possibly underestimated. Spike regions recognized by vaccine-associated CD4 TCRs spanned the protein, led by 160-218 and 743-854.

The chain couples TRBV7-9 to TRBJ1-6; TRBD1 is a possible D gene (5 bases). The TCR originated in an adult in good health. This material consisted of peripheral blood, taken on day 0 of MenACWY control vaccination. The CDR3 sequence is CASSLVTVNSPLHF. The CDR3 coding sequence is TGTGCCAGCAGCTTAGTGACAGTCAATTCACCCCTCCACTTT.